These T cell receptor beta chains were read from a single sample in a study of blood T cells in healthy people across ages. TCRdb re-called the 5' RACE reads with MiXCR, one entry per CDR3 protein. The sample holds hundreds of thousands of distinct CDR3 sequences, roughly 31% seen once. The sample taken for sequencing was blood. Receptor source: an elderly woman in good health. Both conserved end residues are part of each CDR3. D genes are given only for firm matches. Expanded clones are given a class, and other clones once, few, many or no size at all.

TRBJ1-5 TRBV20-1 many . TGCAGTGCTAGCTACGGTGGACAGCCCCAGCATTTT CSASYGGQPQHF
TRBJ2-3 TRBV20-1 many . TGCAGTGCTGTGGGGACTCGCACAGATACGCAGTATTTT CSAVGTRTDTQYF
TRBJ2-5 TRBV5-6 . . TGTGCCAGCTCCAAGGTTCTTCGCCAAGAGACCCAGTACTTC CASSKVLRQETQYF
TRBJ2-2 TRBV7-2 . TRBD1 TGTGCCAGCAGCACGACAGGGACCGGGGAGCTGTTTTTT CASSTTGTGELFF
TRBJ2-1 TRBV7-2 many TRBD2 TGTGCCAGCAGCTCAGCGGGGGGGCAATACAATGAGCAGTTCTTC CASSSAGGQYNEQFF
TRBJ1-2 TRBV7-9 many . TGTGCCAGCAGCTTAGAAGTCGCCAACTATGGCTACACCTTC CASSLEVANYGYTF
TRBJ2-5 TRBV6-6 many TRBD1 TGTGCCAGCAGTCCACCGGGACAGGCGGGGTCCAATGAGCAGTACTTC CASSPPGQAGSNEQYF
TRBJ2-6 TRBV11-1 many TRBD1 TGTGCCAGCAGCTTTCCAGGGACAGGGGAATCCGGGGCCAACGTCCTGACTTTC CASSFPGTGESGANVLTF
TRBJ2-5 TRBV4-2 many TRBD2 TGTGCCAGCAGCCAAGAAACTAGCGGGGGCCGAGAGACCCAGTACTTC CASSQETSGGRETQYF
TRBJ1-1 TRBV30 . TRBD1 TGTGCCTGGAGAGGGAGGGGACAGGGAGGTACTGAAGCTTTCTTT CAWRGRGQGGTEAFF
TRBJ2-5 TRBV24-1 many . TGTGCCACCAGTGATTTAAAGTCCCCGTGGGAGACCCAGTACTTC CATSDLKSPWETQYF
TRBJ2-3 TRBV7-9 . . TGTGCCAGCAGTTACTCTTGGGACACCCTCACAGATACGCAGTATTTT CASSYSWDTLTDTQYF
TRBJ2-4 TRBV10-3 once . TGTGCCACCAGGGATAGCGATTCTGCAAACGTTCAGTACTTC CATRDSDSANVQYF
TRBJ2-5 TRBV2 many TRBD2 TGTGCCAGCAGTGATGGGGGACTAGCGATGGAGACCCAGTACTTC CASSDGGLAMETQYF
TRBJ2-3 TRBV11-2 many TRBD2 TGTGCCAGCAGCTTCGGGGGGTTTACAGATACGCAGTATTTT CASSFGGFTDTQYF
TRBJ1-5 TRBV5-1 many . TGCGCCAGCACTCCCGGGGGGGGCAGCAATCAGCCCCAGCATTTT CASTPGGGSNQPQHF
TRBJ2-1 TRBV7-6 . TRBD2 TGTGCCAGCAACCCGGGACTAGCGGGTATTGAGCAGTTCTTC CASNPGLAGIEQFF
TRBJ2-5 TRBV7-8 many TRBD2 TGTGCCAGCAGCTTAGTCGCTAGCGGGAGGGAGACCCAGTACTTC CASSLVASGRETQYF
TRBJ1-4 TRBV5-1 many . TGCGCCAGCAGCACCAGTGGACAGCAAAATGAAAAACTGTTTTTT CASSTSGQQNEKLFF
TRBJ2-2 TRBV5-1 . . TGCGCCAGCAGCGTACGCACCTGGGACACCGGGGAGCTGTTTTTT CASSVRTWDTGELFF
TRBJ2-7 TRBV28 . TRBD1 TGTGCCAGCAGTCTATGGGGGACAGGGGCCTACAATGAGCAGTACTTC CASSLWGTGAYNEQYF
TRBJ2-4 TRBV20-1 once . TGCGGTGCCCATGGAGGGGATGCCAAAAACATTCAGTACTTC CGAHGGDAKNIQYF
TRBJ1-3 TRBV5-1 few . TGCGCCAGCAGCCCCTCGGGAGGATCTGGAAACACCATATATTTT CASSPSGGSGNTIYF
TRBJ1-4 TRBV27 many . TGTGCCAGCAGTTCCCTAGGATCGGGGAACGAAAAACTGTTTTTT CASSSLGSGNEKLFF
TRBJ2-7 TRBV5-1 once . TGCGCCAGCAGCTTGGATTGGGGCGGAGAGCAGTACTTC CASSLDWGGEQYF
TRBJ1-5 TRBV30 . . TGTGCCTGGAACCCAGGCTCCGTTACTGCTGGGAGCAATCAGCCCCAGCATTTT CAWNPGSVTAGSNQPQHF
TRBJ1-5 TRBV2 few . TGTGCCAGCAGTGAACAGGGATGGAACAATCAGCCCCAGCATTTT CASSEQGWNNQPQHF
TRBJ2-1 TRBV7-3 . TRBD2 TGTGCCAGCAGCCTATTCGGACTAGCGGGGGATGAGCAGTTCTTC CASSLFGLAGDEQFF
TRBJ1-4 TRBV7-2 few . TGTGCCAGCAGCTTAGACAGTAATGAAAAACTGTTTTTT CASSLDSNEKLFF
TRBJ2-3 TRBV6-1 few . TGTGCCAGCTACCCTCGATCCACTAGCACAGATACGCAGTATTTT CASYPRSTSTDTQYF
TRBJ1-6 TRBV25-1 . . TGTGCCAGCAGTGTCAGGGATACTCCCCACTTT CASSVRDTPHF
TRBJ1-3 TRBV6-5 . . TGTGCCAGCTCTTACAGTTCCTCTGGAAACACCATATATTTT CASSYSSSGNTIYF
TRBJ2-6 TRBV5-4 . . TGTGCCAGCAGCTTGGCCGGGGGTTGGTCTGGGGCCAACGTCCTGACTTTC CASSLAGGWSGANVLTF
TRBJ2-4 TRBV5-1 . TRBD1 TGCGCCAGCAGCTTGGGGGACAGAAACATTCAGTACTTC CASSLGDRNIQYF
TRBJ2-6 TRBV30 . . TGTGCCCAAACGATCTCTGGGGCCAACGTCCTGACTTTC CAQTISGANVLTF
TRBJ1-1 TRBV28 . . TGTGCCAGCAGTTTATATGGGAAACCGAACACTGAAGCTTTCTTT CASSLYGKPNTEAFF
TRBJ2-2 TRBV4-1 . TRBD1 TGCGCCAGCAGCCACCACAGGGGATTCAACACCGGGGAGCTGTTTTTT CASSHHRGFNTGELFF
TRBJ2-1 TRBV20-1 . TRBD2 TGCAGTGCTCGTCGTCTCGGGGAGGGAGGTTATGATGAGCAGTTCTTC CSARRLGEGGYDEQFF
TRBJ2-5 TRBV25-1 few . TGTGCCAGCAGTGAATCGAGACAGTTATACAATGAGCAGTACTTC CASSESRQLYNEQYF
TRBJ1-2 TRBV30 few . TGTGCCTGTCAGGAAGGGGTCGGCTACACCTTC CACQEGVGYTF
TRBJ2-2 TRBV29-1 . . TGCAGCGTTGAGTCCCAGGGTGGGACCGGCGGGGTAGGAGAGCGGTTTTTT CSVESQGGTGGVGERFF
TRBJ2-3 TRBV20-1 . TRBD1 TGCAGTGCAACCGGACAGGGCGGCACAGATACGCAGTATTTT CSATGQGGTDTQYF
TRBJ2-5 TRBV4-1 . TRBD1 TGCGCCAGCAGCCAAGTGGCAGGGGGCAGAAAGACCCAGTACTTC CASSQVAGGRKTQYF
TRBJ2-5 TRBV18 many . TGTGCCAGCTCACCACCTTCCTTGGAGACCCAGTACTTC CASSPPSLETQYF
TRBJ2-1 TRBV29-1 . . TGCAGCGTTGAAGGGCCCCCTAGAAATGAGCAGTTCTTC CSVEGPPRNEQFF
TRBJ2-1 TRBV12-3/TRBV12-4 . TRBD2 TGTGCCAGCAGTCCCGGGACTAGCGGGGGGATCCATGAGCAGTTCTTC CASSPGTSGGIHEQFF
TRBJ1-4 TRBV6-5 . . TGTGCCAGCAGTGACCGGGGGACTGAAAAACTGTTTTTT CASSDRGTEKLFF
TRBJ2-5 TRBV6-1 . TRBD2 TGTGCCAGCAGTCCCGGGACTAGCCCCCAAGAGACCCAGTACTTC CASSPGTSPQETQYF
TRBJ2-7 TRBV4-3 many TRBD1 TGCGCCAGCAGCCAAGGGACAGGGGGGGACGAGCAGTACTTC CASSQGTGGDEQYF
TRBJ2-1 TRBV5-1 . . TGCGCCAGCAGCAATACTGCGGGGGCCTCCTACAATGAGCAGTTCTTC CASSNTAGASYNEQFF
TRBJ2-1 TRBV20-1 many TRBD2 TGCAGTGCTTCCGGGACTAGCGGTGCTTACAATGAGCAGTTCTTC CSASGTSGAYNEQFF
TRBJ1-2 TRBV7-9 . . TGTGCCAGCAGCTTAGCCCCAGAAGGTCTGGGAGGCTACACCTTC CASSLAPEGLGGYTF
TRBJ2-4 TRBV5-1 . . TGCGCCAACAGCTGGGGAACAGGGCCAACCTACGGGCAGTACTTC CANSWGTGPTYGQYF
TRBJ2-1 TRBV11-2 many . TGTGCCAGCAGCTTAGACGGACCCCAATCTCCCTACAATGAGCAGTTCTTC CASSLDGPQSPYNEQFF
TRBJ1-5 TRBV6-2/TRBV6-3 many TRBD1 TGTGCCAGCACACAGGGGAGCCAGCCCCAGCATTTT CASTQGSQPQHF